This T cell receptor (beta chain) stems from a study of control samples from healthy donors and cancer patients. Data came from immunoSEQ multiplex PCR; TCRdb stores just in-frame clones and leaves some out. The data hold fewer than 95,000 clones, with roughly 86% observed a single time. The CDR3 totals 16 residues. The V gene's germline CDR1 is SGHRS and CDR2 YFSETQ. V dropped 3 bases and J dropped 6; count of bases not matched to a gene: 12. This TCR derives from a man younger than 45 in good health. The sequenced sample consisted of blood. The rearrangement links TRBV5-1 to TRBJ1-2, with 9 positions matching TRBD1. CDR3 amino acids: CASSSVPGQGGDGYTF. The CDR3 DNA is TGCGCCAGCAGCTCGGTTCCGGGACAGGGCGGTGATGGCTACACCTTC.